This record covers a single T cell receptor beta chain. The antigen this receptor binds is unknown. Base qualities are missing; no much larger clone stands one base away. Unstimulated PBMCs, after thawing, were stained for CD3, CD4 and CD8 and then FACS-sorted into CD3+CD4+ and CD3+CD8+ populations. Each of the 8 studied subjects was randomized to immunosuppression withdrawal. The Qiagen DNeasy Blood and Tissue Kit was used for isolation of genomic DNA. High-throughput TCRbeta CDR3 sequencing of frozen genomic DNA was performed by immunoSEQ, with PCR amplification, mapping, bias correction and internal controls included. Under the source paper's analysis protocol: Productive rearrangements were retained, and unique TCRbeta sequences were defined by the CDR3 nucleotide sequence together with the V and J gene. A sequence counted as donor-reactive only if the sequence showed at least 5-fold expansion in CFSE-low cells compared with unstimulated pre-transplant cells and had a frequency of at least 0.01%. Per-subject minimum frequency thresholds, based on the lowest-template unstimulated sample, ensured at least 90% detection power. Jensen-Shannon divergence between the top 1000 TCRbeta sequences post-transplant and pre-transplant was used to measure repertoire turnover. Changes in detection of donor-reactive sequences were assessed with two-sided Fisher's exact tests. In TCRdb, the immuneACCESS table is reduced to in-frame sequences with V and J assigned. These tables do not hold every clone; where another copy was compared, an unresolved V gene accounts for under half, and the others remain unexplained. V and J calls and clone size are as listed in that table; D and trimming were resolved from the DNA. For this sample the table gives around 110,000 clones, of which just over 90% were detected only once. Around 0.83% of the sample comes from the top ten.

CDR1 and CDR2 are read off the germline V gene as SQVTM and ANQGSEA. V was cut back by 5 bases and J by 5 bases, leaving a gap of 9 bases between them. The cysteine opens and the phenylalanine closes a CDR3 of 11 amino acids. Only CDR3 DNA is held: 33 bases, read in frame from base 1. This sample is drawn from a study of T cell clones after liver transplantation (dated by TCRdb to about 2019). Broadly, across the study: The samples were obtained from ITN030ST, a randomized trial that attempted immunosuppression withdrawal within 2 years after liver transplantation. After a pre-transplant mixed lymphocyte reaction, TCRbeta sequencing was used to pinpoint donor-reactive T cell clones, which were subsequently tracked in post-transplant blood. Third party-reactive TCRbeta sequences from pre-transplant MLRs were also identified as an antigen-independent comparator for donor-reactive sequences. Of the eight recipients, a few were HCV-positive, while the remaining recipients had been transplanted for non-autoimmune, non-viral indications. Until randomization at 12-24 months post-transplant, subjects were given standard immunosuppression, with no induction therapy. Tolerance meant complete immunosuppression withdrawal for at least one year without liver enzymes rising beyond twice the upper limit of normal. Blood samples were collected pre-transplant, pre-randomization before withdrawal, and post-randomization after either complete withdrawal or failed withdrawal. A cohort of 8 liver transplant recipients was studied, of whom 3 were classified as tolerant and 5 as non-tolerant.

The paper's findings and limits, for the study overall: In most of the 8 subjects, regardless of tolerance or HCV status, circulating donor-reactive CD4 TCRbeta sequences dropped significantly post-transplant. Because of small, heterogeneous patient numbers and non-standardized post-transplant time points, the conclusions were only preliminary. When repertoire turnover was taken into account, detection of donor-reactive sequences was significantly reduced in 7 of 8 subjects for CD4 and in 8 of 8 subjects for CD8. Because allograft tissue specimens were not available, migration of donor-reactive T cells into the graft, rather than deletion, may have occurred. In two subjects, low numbers of available donor cells limited the measurable donor-reactive repertoire. Donor-reactive sequences declined more than third party-reactive ones, suggesting partial antigen-specific deletion unrelated to withdrawal success.

The source material was CD4+ T cells from blood, sampled 12 months after liver transplant. The sequence was obtained from a human patient who received a liver transplant. A transplant means some T cells may be of graft donor rather than patient origin. In this chain, TRBV29-1 is recombined with TRBJ1-2; a weak D assignment points to TRBD1 (5 bases agree). The DNA is TGCAGCGTTTTGGGGGATTATGGCTACACCTTC. It is translated as CSVLGDYGYTF.